This T cell receptor beta chain was recorded in a study of cytomegalovirus exposure and HLA in healthy donors. Study-wide background: Earlier, 117 million unique TCR beta sequences were recovered from roughly 170 million T cells by an analysis.

The CDR3 has 13 amino acids. Germline V gene data show CDR1 as MDHEN and CDR2 as SYDVKM. Trimming left V 4 bases short and J 7 bases short, with 13 bases between. Study findings and constraints: It was reportedly the case that the classifier diagnosed cytomegalovirus status with high specificity and sensitivity.

PCR was performed using 60 Vbeta and 13 Jbeta primers. Produced via immunoSEQ multiplex PCR; TCRdb's table is partial and in-frame only. The sample lists 120,000 or so clones, over 65% occurring once. Regarding this clone: Its target is not known.

The receptor was derived from a man younger than 35 in good health and CMV-seropositive. Sequenced: PBMCs. The chain uses TRBV28 and TRBJ1-1; D uncertain. This CDR3 is CASSWAGNLEAFF. The DNA of the CDR3 is TGTGCCAGCAGTTGGGCAGGAAATCTTGAAGCTTTCTTT.